This passage covers 5 T cell receptor beta chains from one sample sequenced in a study of blood T cell repertoires in COVID-19. Sequenced by immunoSEQ multiplex PCR; TCRdb stores in-frame clones only, minus some. The table lists some 150,000 clones, around 84% of them singletons. Input material: peripheral blood. These receptor sequences come from a woman aged 45 to 65 with acute or convalescent COVID-19.

V is TRBV4-2 and J is TRBJ2-7; 8 bases line up with TRBD2. The CDR3 extends over 15 amino acids. CDR1 and CDR2 (germline): LGHNA, YNFKEQ. Unmatched junction bases numbered 5, after V lost 0 bases and J lost 4 bases. CDR3 in amino acids: CASSQDSGDRYEQYF. CDR3 nucleotides: TGTGCCAGCAGCCAAGATAGCGGGGATCGGTACGAGCAGTACTTC.

A single count supports this clone. This chain uses TRBV5-6 with TRBJ1-1; D unclear. The germline V gene encodes CDR1 SGHDT and CDR2 YYEEEE. CDR3 length: 12 residues. The V end lost 2 bases, the J end lost 1 base, and 3 bases lay between the germline ends. CDR3 residues: CASSFWNTEAFF. The CDR3 nucleotides are TGTGCCAGCAGCTTCTGGAACACTGAAGCTTTCTTT.

The chain carries TRBV3-1 (or the pseudogene TRBV3-2) and TRBJ2-1, with a weak D call TRBD1 (6 bases). The CDR3 is made up of 14 amino acids. Germline CDR1 reads LGHDT; CDR2 reads YNNKEL (reference sequence). V lost 10 bases and J lost 7, with 20 bases in between. CDR3 in amino acids: CATNQQGQGNEQFF. CDR3 coding DNA: TGTGCCACCAACCAACAAGGCCAGGGGAATGAGCAGTTCTTC.

This clone came up once. J is TRBJ2-5 and V is TRBV5-1; 8 bases match TRBD2. V shed 3 bases and J 3 bases; nucleotides not matched to a gene: 4. The CDR3 loop spans 14 amino acids. Germline lookup yields CDR1 SGHRS and CDR2 YFSETQ. The CDR3 sequence is CASSYNGGEETQYF. The CDR3 region has the DNA TGCGCCAGCAGCTACAACGGGGGGGAAGAGACCCAGTACTTC.

This sequence joins TRBV6-1 and TRBJ1-2, with TRBD1 identical over 7 bases. This CDR3 has 13 amino acids. V shed 3 bases, J shed 3 bases, and the junction held 1 base outside the gene matches. Per germline, CDR1 MNHNS and CDR2 SASEGT. The DNA of the CDR3 is TGTGCCAGCAGTGATGGACAGGACTATGGCTACACCTTC. This gives the protein CASSDGQDYGYTF.